What follows describes a single T cell receptor beta chain. There are 13 residues in the CDR3. CDR1 MNHEY and CDR2 SMNVEV come from the germline V gene (reference sequence). V shed 3 bases and J shed 4 bases, with 7 bases lying between them. The data stem from a study of blood T cell repertoires in COVID-19. Study background: Some COVID-19 samples were acute and others convalescent; all came from the United States, Italy and Spain. Nucleic acid was either cDNA or gDNA, and it came from T cells, B-cell-depleted T cells, or PBMCs.

Original processing notes: Reference gene primer amplification in the assay estimated nucleated cell counts. The data were produced by immunoSEQ multiplex PCR, yet TCRdb's version contains in-frame clones alone and is incomplete. That table is the source of V, J and clone size, and D and trimming were worked out from the DNA. Of more than 150,000 clones in the sample, approximately 85% are singletons; the top ten hold around 9.8%. The source of this sequence is a woman of 80 years or more with acute or convalescent COVID-19. The chain links TRBV27 to TRBJ1-5; possibly TRBD1 for D (5 bases). Material: peripheral blood. CDR3 coding DNA: TGTGCCAGCAGTTTCGGGGGTAATCAGCCCCAGCATTTT. Translating it yields CASSFGGNQPQHF.